Each of the 30 T cell receptor beta chains below was sequenced from the same sample in a study of tumor-infiltrating lymphocytes in primary liver carcinoma. The authors made TCR beta cDNA from around 500 ng total RNA with a constant-region primer. Employing slightly modified ARM-PCR, three nested multiplex PCR rounds were run, and these gave rise to the TCR beta libraries. Use of TRBV1-TRBV30 forward primers with a C-beta reverse primer characterized the first two PCR rounds, which lasted around 11 cycles each. Each CDR3 protein is one row after TCRdb ran MiXCR on the multiplex PCR reads. The data contain hundreds of thousands of distinct CDR3 sequences, about three fifths of them singletons. Extraction also yielded germline DNA, while blood RNA was obtained from unsorted whole blood. Sequenced sample: peripheral blood. The receptor source for this set is a woman in her 30s with primary liver carcinoma and hepatitis B virus infection.

With regard to this clonotype: A read error may explain this, as a much larger clone is one base away. The chain links TRBV12-3 or TRBV12-4 to TRBJ1-1, with no clear D. The length of the CDR3 is 12 residues. The chain's CDR3 is CASSHIHTEALF. DNA for the CDR3: TGTGCCAGCAGCCACATACACACTGAAGCTCTCTTT.

Only a few counts were recorded for this clonotype. This chain connects TRBV4-1 to TRBJ2-3; possible D gene TRBD1, 6 bases. CDR3 size: 15 residues. Germline V gene data show CDR1 as MGHRA and CDR2 as YSYEKL. V was trimmed by 4 bases and J by 6 bases, leaving 17 bases between them. The CDR3 DNA follows: TGCGCCAGCAGCCCCCGTAGGACAGCTGAGGATACGCAGTATTTT. Translation: CASSPRRTAEDTQYF.

This clonotype has only one observation. The V and J genes are TRBV4-1 and TRBJ1-2, with D perhaps matching TRBD1 (6 bases). Germline loops: CDR1 MGHRA, CDR2 YSYEKL. V lost 2 bases to trimming and J lost 7 bases, with 14 bases between them. The CDR3 spans 14 residues. CDR3 amino acids: CASSQPDWGLGYTF. CDR3 coding DNA: TGCGCCAGCAGCCAACCTGACTGGGGGCTTGGCTACACCTTC.

This chain's CDR3 is CASSLPPGRLAGGLSGELFF. CDR3 coding DNA: TGTGCCAGCAGTCTTCCCCCAGGGCGACTAGCGGGAGGTCTGAGCGGGGAGCTGTTTTTT. The V call is TRBV12-3 or TRBV12-4, the J call TRBJ2-2; 13 bases fit TRBD2. The CDR3 sequence is 20 residues long. Trimming at V came to 5 bases and at J to 7 bases, leaving 19 bases not matched to a gene.

The chain is built from TRBV5-1 and TRBJ2-2; D not resolved. V gave up 2 bases and J gave up 4 bases, with 9 bases separating them. The CDR3 consists of 14 residues. CDR1 and CDR2 (germline): SGHRS, YFSETQ. CDR3 residues: CASSFAGLTGELFF. The CDR3 DNA is TGCGCCAGCAGCTTTGCCGGCCTCACCGGGGAGCTGTTTTTT.

This clonotype was seen more than once but under ten times. This sequence joins TRBV6-2 or TRBV6-3 and TRBJ2-1, with TRBD2 matching over 11 bases. V lost 5 bases to trimming and J lost 9 bases; unmatched junction nucleotides: 12. The CDR3 covers 16 residues. Germline V CDR1 and CDR2: MNHEY, SVGEGT. The CDR3 bases are TGTGCCAGCAGTGACCAAACTAGCGGGAGATGGGGTGAGCAGTTCTTC. Translating gives CASSDQTSGRWGEQFF.

The J gene is TRBJ2-3, the V gene TRBV28; 9 positions agree with TRBD2. V lost 3 bases to trimming and J lost 1 base; unmatched junction nucleotides: 8. The length of the CDR3 is 17 residues. Germline CDR1 MDHEN, CDR2 SYDVKM. CDR3 in amino acids: CASSFWVSGRGTDTQYF. CDR3 coding DNA: TGTGCCAGCAGTTTTTGGGTTAGCGGGAGAGGCACAGATACGCAGTATTTT.

With regard to this clonotype: A read error may be the cause here, since a much bigger clone is one base away. The chain uses TRBV12-3 or TRBV12-4 and TRBJ2-7, with TRBD2 as a possible D gene (6 bases). The CDR3 extends over 11 amino acids. CDR3 nucleotides: TGTGCCAGGAGTTCTAGCGCCGAGCAGTACTTC. Amino acids: CARSSSAEQYF.

A word on this clonotype: The junction departs from the called germline gene at one end, perhaps through a read error. The chain joins TRBV28 to TRBJ2-4; TRBD2 matches 15 bases. Germline CDR1 and CDR2: MDHEN and SYDVKM. The CDR3 contains 15 residues. In DNA, the CDR3 is TGTGCCAGCAGTCCCGGACTAGCGGGAGGGCTCTGGCGATCCTTC. It codes for CASSPGLAGGLWRSF.

About this clonotype itself: The junction does not match germline at one end; this may be a read error. CDR3 loop: CASSRRTNNEQFF. The CDR3 coding sequence is TGCGCCAGCAGCAGGCGGACGAATAATGAGCAGTTCTTC. The V gene is TRBV11-2, the J gene TRBJ2-1; D gene ambiguous. The CDR3 loop spans 13 amino acids. From germline, CDR1 is SGHAT and CDR2 FQNNGV.

Details on this clonotype: A much larger clone is a single base away; this may be a read error. The chain employs TRBV6-1 and TRBJ1-1; D is perhaps TRBD1 (5 bases). CDR1 and CDR2 from the germline V gene are MNHNS and SASEGT. The CDR3 length is 14 residues. Trimming took off 8 bases at V and 4 bases at J, with 17 bases between the two ends. CDR3 in amino acids: CASQGERGITEAFF. The CDR3 nucleotides read TGTGCCAGCCAGGGTGAGAGGGGCATCACTGAAGCTTTCTTT.

This rearrangement joins TRBV12-3 or TRBV12-4 to TRBJ2-3, with TRBD2 as a possible D gene (5 bases). The CDR3 is made up of 14 amino acids. V was cut by 1 base and J by 6 bases, with 11 bases left in between. DNA of the CDR3: TGTGCCAGCAGTTTAGGTGGGAGCATGGATACGCAGTATTTT. Residues: CASSLGGSMDTQYF.

This clonotype has only a few counts. The gene calls are TRBV5-4 and TRBJ2-3; D remains unclear. V lost 4 bases, J lost 4 bases, and 13 bases lay in between. There are 14 residues in the CDR3. Germline V gene lookup returns CDR1 SGHNT and CDR2 YYREEE (reference sequence). CDR3 bases: TGTGCCAGCAGCGCGGCAAACGGCCCAGATACGCAGTATTTT. Translated, it gives CASSAANGPDTQYF.

The chain is built from TRBV12-5 and TRBJ2-2, with 9 bases fitting TRBD1. This CDR3 spans 15 amino acids. V dropped 6 bases and J dropped 5; count of bases not matched to a gene: 7. Germline CDR1 is LGHNT and CDR2 is FRNRAP. The CDR3 loop is CASGPDRGMTGELFF. Written as DNA, the CDR3 is TGTGCTAGTGGCCCGGACAGGGGAATGACCGGGGAGCTGTTTTTT.

This clonotype was seen many times. The chain links TRBV6-2 or TRBV6-3 to TRBJ2-1; 10 nucleotides line up with TRBD2. Germline CDR1 and CDR2: MNHEY and SVGEGT. J was trimmed by 9 bases and V by 2 bases; bases with no gene match: 10. The length of the CDR3 is 16 residues. The CDR3 loop reads CASSYGGTSAYGEQFF. As DNA, the CDR3 is TGTGCCAGCAGTTACGGGGGGACTAGCGCTTATGGTGAGCAGTTCTTC.

On this clonotype itself: Relative to the germline gene, one junction end is altered; a read error may explain this. The V call is TRBV11-2, the J call TRBJ2-1; 9 positions match TRBD2. The CDR3 contains 16 residues. Germline V gives CDR1 SGHAT, CDR2 FQNNGV. The chain's CDR3 is CAGSFLAGGFGNEQFF. CDR3 DNA: TGTGCCGGCAGCTTCCTTGCGGGAGGGTTTGGGAATGAGCAGTTCTTC.

Turning to this clonotype: The junction departs from the called germline gene at one end, perhaps through a read error. This chain uses TRBV11-3 with TRBJ1-1; no definite D call. In germline, CDR1 is SGHNT, CDR2 YENEEA. The CDR3 contains 13 residues. The CDR3 region is CATSLGMGPEAFF. The CDR3 DNA follows: TGTGCCACCAGCCTCGGGATGGGCCCTGAAGCTTTCTTT. The full variable domain, its missing parts supplied by reference TRBV11-3 and TRBJ1-1, is EAGVVQSPRYKIIEKKQPVAFWCNPISGHNTLYWYLQNLGQGPELLIRYENEEAVDDSQLPKDRFSAERLKGVDSTLKIQPAELGDSAVYLCATSLGMGPEAFFGQGTRLTVV.

This clonotype has more than one count but fewer than ten. The gene calls are TRBV6-1 and TRBJ2-1; D ambiguous. Between the trimmed V and J ends, which lost 4 bases and 4 bases, there was a span of 5 bases. Looked up from germline, CDR1 is MNHNS and CDR2 is SASEGT. The CDR3 is 12 amino acids. CDR3 sequence: CASSGLYNEQFF. CDR3 DNA: TGTGCCAGCAGTGGGTTGTACAATGAGCAGTTCTTC.

This clonotype came up a few times. The rearrangement links TRBV5-4 to TRBJ2-2; TRBD2 matches at 13 bases. This CDR3 is built from 15 residues. Germline V CDR1 and CDR2: SGHNT, YYREEE (reference sequence). V shed 5 bases and J 4 bases; nucleotides not matched to a gene: 2. CDR3 coding DNA: TGTGCCAGCAGGAGACTAGCGGGAGGCACCGGGGAGCTGTTTTTT. Translating it yields CASRRLAGGTGELFF.

Regarding this clonotype: One end of the junction does not line up with germline, which may come from a read error. The V and J genes are TRBV6-5 and TRBJ1-4; 7 bases fit TRBD1. The germline gives CDR1 MNHEY, CDR2 SVGAGI. The CDR3 covers 14 residues. In nucleotides, the CDR3 is TGTACCAGCAGCCCCAGGGGGGGGAATGAAAAACTGTTTTTT. This codes for CTSSPRGGNEKLFF.

The chain uses TRBV14 and TRBJ2-1; D could derive from TRBD1 or TRBD2 (5 bases each). This CDR3 contains 13 residues. Trimming shortened V by 4 bases and J by 11 bases, and 15 bases separated the two germline ends. Germline-derived CDR1 and CDR2 are SGHDN and FVKESK. The CDR3, as DNA: TGTGCCAGCAGCCTAAATTCCGGGACCCAGCAGTTCTTC. It is translated as CASSLNSGTQQFF.

Concerning this clonotype: One base away lies a much larger clone, so this may be a sequencing read error. The chain has TRBV6-1 and TRBJ2-7; D might be TRBD1 or TRBD2, each matching 5 bases. This CDR3 comprises 12 residues. Trimming removed 10 bases at V and 3 bases at J, with 13 bases between. CDR1 MNHNS and CDR2 SASEGT come from the germline V gene. For the CDR3, the DNA is TGTGCCAACGTGGGACCTCTCTACGAGCAGTACTTC. This codes for CANVGPLYEQYF.

The rearrangement links TRBV7-9 to TRBJ2-3, with TRBD2 matching over 8 bases. CDR3 length equals 16 residues. V dropped 5 bases and J dropped 2; count of bases not matched to a gene: 9. The V gene's germline CDR1 is SEHNR and CDR2 FQNEAQ (reference sequence). CDR3 in DNA: TGTGCCAGCAGCCCGGGGGGGGGCCGAGTCACAGATACGCAGTATTTT. Translation: CASSPGGGRVTDTQYF.

This clonotype showed up just a few times. This could be a read error, since a much larger clone is one nucleotide away. The chain joins TRBV4-1 to TRBJ1-4; tentative D call: TRBD1 (5 bases). The V gene lost 4 bases and the J gene lost 7 bases, with 19 bases spanning the gap. This CDR3 comprises 16 residues. CDR1 and CDR2 (germline): MGHRA, YSYEKL. The CDR3 region has the DNA TGCGCCAGCAGCCCTCAAAGGGAGACAGCACTTGAAAAACTGTTTTTT. This gives the protein CASSPQRETALEKLFF.

In its sample, this clonotype was seen once. V is TRBV5-4 and J is TRBJ2-1; 11 nucleotides match TRBD1. This CDR3 has 15 residues. Germline CDR1 and CDR2: SGHNT and YYREEE (reference sequence). V lost 2 bases to trimming and J lost 4 bases; unmatched junction nucleotides: 2. The CDR3 spells CASSLRDRGYNEQFF. For the CDR3, the DNA is TGTGCCAGCAGCTTACGGGACAGGGGGTACAATGAGCAGTTCTTC.

This clonotype was seen ten or more times. The rearrangement links TRBV12-3 or TRBV12-4 to TRBJ2-1, with TRBD2 identical over 13 bases. V gave up 5 bases and J gave up 5 bases; unmatched junction bases: 6. The CDR3 spans 16 residues. The CDR3 protein is CASSLRTSGGNNEQFF. CDR3 bases: TGTGCCAGCAGTCTTAGGACTAGCGGGGGTAACAATGAGCAGTTCTTC.

This clonotype was observed a handful of times. The CDR3 end shows no conserved phenylalanine or tryptophan, and so a read error is likely. V gene TRBV4-3 combines with J gene TRBJ2-7, with a possible D match to TRBD2 (6 bases). CDR1 is LGHNA, CDR2 YSLEER, per germline. The CDR3 has 14 amino acids. The V end lost 1 base, the J end lost 5 bases, and 12 bases lay between the germline ends. The CDR3 loop is CASSQGGGANEQYL. The CDR3, as DNA: TGCGCCAGCAGCCAAGGTGGAGGGGCCAACGAGCAGTACTTA.

In regard to this clonotype: A much larger clone is a single base away; this may be a read error. The chain carries TRBV7-9 and TRBJ2-2, with a tentative D call TRBD2 (5 bases). Germline V gene lookup returns CDR1 SEHNR and CDR2 FQNEAQ (reference sequence). CDR3 length equals 14 residues. The CDR3 DNA reads as TGTACCAGCAGCTCCCTGGGAGCCACCGGGGAGCTGTTTTTT. Amino acid sequence: CTSSSLGATGELFF.

This clonotype was seen repeatedly, ten times or more. The CDR3 DNA reads as TGTGCCAGCAGCTTAGGGGCAGGTGGTGGTATTGGGGCCAACGTCCTGACTTTC. Protein product: CASSLGAGGGIGANVLTF. V gene TRBV11-2 combines with J gene TRBJ2-6; D is uncertain. The CDR3 is 18 amino acids. V was shortened by 1 base and J by 3 bases, with 16 bases between the two germline ends. Germline V CDR1 and CDR2: SGHAT, FQNNGV.

For this clonotype: At one boundary the junction diverges from the germline segment, which might be a read error. This rearrangement joins TRBV12-3 or TRBV12-4 to TRBJ2-1; 13 positions match TRBD2. The CDR3 covers 21 residues. CDR3 sequence: CTSSLTRGTGGLAGIKNEQIF. DNA of the CDR3: TGTACCAGCAGTTTAACGCGGGGGACAGGGGGACTAGCGGGAATAAAAAATGAGCAGATCTTC.